This TCR beta chain was recorded in a study of regulatory T cells in long-lasting Graves disease. Study-level results: Lower TCR diversity was seen in persistent Graves' patients than in newly diagnosed ones. A greater number of public clonotypes (approximately 2,700) was shared by persistent patients than by new patients (around 1,000). The researchers studied only peripheral blood, not thyroid tissue.

This CDR3 contains 16 residues. The J segment lost 0 bases and the V segment lost 3 bases, leaving 11 bases of the junction unmatched. In germline, CDR1 is GTSNPN, CDR2 SVGIG (reference sequence). Time point specified: newly diagnosed GD, antithyroid drugs for less than 3 months. PBMC RNA was the source of the TCR library. Researchers made TCR beta libraries by using iRepertoire HTBI primers and running Arm-PCR on CDR3 regions. TCRdb re-analysed the multiplex PCR reads in MiXCR, keeping a single row per CDR3 protein. The sample has 350,000 to 500,000 distinct CDR3 sequences, less than 15% seen once. This clonotype was recorded a few times. The target antigen is unknown. These data also formed part of another study, on T cells in Graves' hyperthyroidism and ophthalmopathy. That investigation notes: Diagnoses used clinical symptoms, serum thyroxine and TRAb, thyroid ultrasound and orbital computed tomography.

The genes are TRBV30 and TRBJ2-7; 7 nucleotides align to TRBD1. Sequencing was performed on peripheral blood mononuclear cells (PBMCs), taken at new diagnosis, from a patient treated with antithyroid drugs. This TCR was recovered from a woman in her forties or fifties with Graves disease. CDR3 region: CAWSSDWTGISYEQYF. In DNA, the CDR3 is TGTGCCTGGAGCTCCGATTGGACAGGTATCTCCTACGAGCAGTACTTC. Complete variable domain (other parts from reference TRBV30 and TRBJ2-7): SQTIHQWPATLVQPVGSPLSLECTVEGTSNPNLYWYRQAAGRGLQLLFYSVGIGQISSEVPQNLSASRPQDRQFILSSKKLLLSDSGFYLCAWSSDWTGISYEQYFGPGTRLTVT.